The T cell receptor beta chain described here comes from a study of blood T cells in healthy people across ages. Per the germline V gene, CDR1 is DFQATT and CDR2 is SNEGSKA (reference sequence). The CDR3 runs 16 residues. Primed by a sample-barcoded 5' primer and a J-beta primer mix, a second PCR proceeded for roughly 6 to 12 cycles. A template-switch adaptor containing 12 random nucleotides labeled each cDNA molecule. TCRdb processed the 5' RACE reads anew with MiXCR; each CDR3 protein has one entry. The data hold 650,000 to 800,000 distinct CDR3 sequences, with around 45% observed a single time. Every donor contributed around 10 milliliters of peripheral blood by blood draw.

The sequence was collected from a man aged 55-75 years in good health. The sample taken for sequencing was blood. The chain joins TRBV20-1 to TRBJ2-5; 9 nucleotides agree with TRBD2. Near its end, the DNA agrees better with TRBJ2-7, so the J call may be wrong. CDR3 nucleotide sequence: TGCAGTGCTAGAGGTGGGAGGCGGGGGGGCCTTGGCGAGCAGTACTTC. Protein sequence: CSARGGRRGGLGEQYF.